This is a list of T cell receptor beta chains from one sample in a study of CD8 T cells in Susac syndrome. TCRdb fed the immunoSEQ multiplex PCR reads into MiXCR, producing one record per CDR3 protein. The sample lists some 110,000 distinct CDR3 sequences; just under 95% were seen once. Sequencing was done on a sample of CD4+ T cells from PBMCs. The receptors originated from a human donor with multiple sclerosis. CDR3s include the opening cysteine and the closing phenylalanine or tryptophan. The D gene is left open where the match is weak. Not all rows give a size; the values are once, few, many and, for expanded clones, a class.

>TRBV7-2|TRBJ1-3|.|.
CASSFLGNTIYF
TGTGCCAGCAGCTTTCTTGGAAACACCATATATTTT
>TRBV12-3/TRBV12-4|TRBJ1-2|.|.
CASREPGQDSYGYTF
TGTGCCAGCAGGGAACCGGGACAAGATTCCTATGGCTACACCTTC
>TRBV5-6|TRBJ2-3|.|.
CASSLVGRGTDTQYF
TGTGCCAGCAGCTTGGTAGGACGGGGCACAGATACGCAGTATTTT
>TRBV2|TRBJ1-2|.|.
CASMRPGNNYGYTF
TGTGCCAGCATGAGGCCGGGCAACAACTATGGCTACACCTTC
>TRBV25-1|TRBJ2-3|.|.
CASSERVADTQYF
TGTGCCAGCAGTGAGAGGGTTGCGGATACGCAGTATTTT
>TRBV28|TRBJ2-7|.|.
CASGNVLYEQYF
TGTGCCAGCGGTAATGTACTCTACGAGCAGTACTTC
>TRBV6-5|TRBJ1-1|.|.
CASRPYRDTEAFF
TGTGCCAGCAGACCTTACAGGGACACTGAAGCTTTCTTT
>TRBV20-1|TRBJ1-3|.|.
CSARDPAGGNTIYF
TGCAGTGCTAGAGATCCCGCCGGGGGAAACACCATATATTTT
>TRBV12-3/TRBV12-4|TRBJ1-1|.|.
CASSLSLTEAFF
TGTGCCAGCAGTTTGTCGCTCACTGAAGCTTTCTTT
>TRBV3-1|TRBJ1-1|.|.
CASSHTLTVAVAEAFF
TGTGCCAGCAGCCACACCTTGACAGTGGCGGTTGCTGAAGCTTTCTTT
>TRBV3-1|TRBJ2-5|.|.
CASSQDTVRGKTQYF
TGTGCCAGCAGCCAAGATACGGTACGAGGCAAGACCCAGTACTTC
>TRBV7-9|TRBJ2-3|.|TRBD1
CASSSGQGADTQYF
TGTGCCAGCAGCTCAGGACAGGGCGCAGATACGCAGTATTTT
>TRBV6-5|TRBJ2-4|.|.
CASSLAGKNIQYF
TGTGCCAGCAGTTTGGCTGGTAAAAACATTCAGTACTTC
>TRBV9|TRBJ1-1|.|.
CASSVAAVTEAFF
TGTGCCAGCAGCGTAGCCGCGGTCACTGAAGCTTTCTTT
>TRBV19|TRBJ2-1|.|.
CASKPLGGSYNEQFF
TGTGCCAGTAAACCGCTTGGCGGGTCCTACAATGAGCAGTTCTTC
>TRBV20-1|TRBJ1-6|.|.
CSAIADGGSPLHF
TGCAGTGCTATTGCGGACGGAGGTTCACCCCTCCACTTT
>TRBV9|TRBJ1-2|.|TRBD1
CASSVAAQGEDANYGYTF
TGTGCCAGCAGCGTAGCTGCCCAGGGGGAGGATGCTAACTATGGCTACACCTTC
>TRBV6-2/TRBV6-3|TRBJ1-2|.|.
CASRGFRDYGYTF
TGTGCCAGCAGAGGCTTCCGGGACTATGGCTACACCTTC
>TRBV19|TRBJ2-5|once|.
CASSIPRGRGETQYF
TGTGCCAGTAGTATCCCCAGGGGCAGGGGCGAGACCCAGTACTTC
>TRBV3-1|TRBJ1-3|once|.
CASSQGSVGNTIYF
TGTGCCAGCAGTCAAGGGTCGGTAGGAAACACCATATATTTT
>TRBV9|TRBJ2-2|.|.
CASSVMWAAGELFF
TGTGCCAGCAGCGTAATGTGGGCGGCCGGGGAGCTGTTTTTT
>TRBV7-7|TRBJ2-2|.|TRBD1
CASSPQGSGELFF
TGTGCCAGCAGCCCACAGGGGAGCGGGGAGCTGTTTTTT
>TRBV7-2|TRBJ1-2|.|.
CASSPRTASYGYTF
TGTGCCAGCAGCCCAAGGACAGCATCTTATGGCTACACCTTC
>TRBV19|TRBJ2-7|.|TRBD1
CASQDRDHLEQYF
TGTGCCAGCCAGGACAGGGATCACCTCGAGCAGTACTTC
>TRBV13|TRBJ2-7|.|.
CASSLGPGVYEQYF
TGTGCCAGCAGCTTAGGCCCGGGGGTCTACGAGCAGTACTTC
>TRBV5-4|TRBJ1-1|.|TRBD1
CASRGQGSNTEAFF
TGTGCCAGCAGAGGACAGGGAAGTAACACTGAAGCTTTCTTT
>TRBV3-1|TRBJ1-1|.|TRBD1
CASSQSQGGTEAFF
TGTGCCAGCAGCCAGTCTCAGGGGGGCACTGAAGCTTTCTTT
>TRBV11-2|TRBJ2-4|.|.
CASSLIRDIQYF
TGTGCCAGCAGCTTAATTCGGGACATTCAGTACTTC
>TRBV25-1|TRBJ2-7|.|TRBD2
CASRKTGGSSYEQYF
TGTGCCAGCAGAAAGACGGGCGGGAGCTCCTACGAGCAGTACTTC
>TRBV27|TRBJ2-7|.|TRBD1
CASSSYRGTYEQYF
TGTGCCAGCAGTTCCTACAGGGGGACCTACGAGCAGTACTTC
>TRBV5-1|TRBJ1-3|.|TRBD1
CASSPIGQGFSGNTIYF
TGCGCCAGCAGCCCGATCGGACAGGGATTCTCTGGAAACACCATATATTTT
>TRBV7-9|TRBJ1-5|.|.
CASSLAPGGPQHF
TGTGCCAGCAGCTTAGCCCCGGGGGGACCCCAGCATTTT
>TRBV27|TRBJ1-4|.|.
CASSSQTAVSEKLFF
TGTGCCAGCAGTTCCCAGACGGCAGTTAGTGAAAAACTGTTTTTT
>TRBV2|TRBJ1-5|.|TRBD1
CASSARTGDQPQHF
TGTGCCAGCAGTGCAAGGACAGGGGATCAGCCCCAGCATTTT
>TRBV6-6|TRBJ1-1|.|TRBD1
CASSYRGLMNTEAFF
TGTGCCAGCAGTTACAGGGGGCTCATGAACACTGAAGCTTTCTTT
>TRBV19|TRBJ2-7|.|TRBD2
CASSLQIAGENYEQYF
TGTGCCAGTAGCCTCCAAATAGCGGGCGAGAACTACGAGCAGTACTTC
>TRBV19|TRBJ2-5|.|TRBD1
CASSIGLGQGEETQYF
TGTGCCAGTAGTATAGGCCTGGGACAGGGTGAGGAGACCCAGTACTTC
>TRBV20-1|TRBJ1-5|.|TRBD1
CSAPGQQNQPQHF
TGCAGTGCTCCGGGACAGCAGAATCAGCCCCAGCATTTT
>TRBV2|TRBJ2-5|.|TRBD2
CASSELAGYQETQYF
TGTGCCAGCAGTGAACTAGCGGGGTACCAAGAGACCCAGTACTTC
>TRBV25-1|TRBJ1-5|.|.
CASRGRPDQPQHF
TGTGCCAGCAGGGGGCGGCCAGATCAGCCCCAGCATTTT
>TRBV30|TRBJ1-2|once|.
CAWSAQAYNYGYTF
TGTGCCTGGAGTGCACAAGCTTATAACTATGGCTACACCTTC
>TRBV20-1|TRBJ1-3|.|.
CSASSGTGNTIYF
TGCAGTGCTAGTTCGGGAACTGGAAACACCATATATTTT
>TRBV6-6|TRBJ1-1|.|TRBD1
CASSPGQGNTEAFF
TGTGCCAGCAGTCCCGGACAGGGAAACACTGAAGCTTTCTTT
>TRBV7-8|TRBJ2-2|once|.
CASSLAGRTGELFF
TGTGCCAGCAGCTTAGCGGGGAGGACCGGGGAGCTGTTTTTT
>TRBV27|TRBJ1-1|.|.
CASSPSGGNTEAFF
TGTGCCAGCAGTCCCTCGGGGGGAAACACTGAAGCTTTCTTT
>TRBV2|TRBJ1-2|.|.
CASGEGHGYTF
TGTGCCAGCGGGGAGGGGCATGGCTACACCTTC
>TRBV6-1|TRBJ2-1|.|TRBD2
CASAGLAGKGSYNEQFF
TGTGCCAGCGCCGGACTAGCGGGGAAAGGGTCCTACAATGAGCAGTTCTTC
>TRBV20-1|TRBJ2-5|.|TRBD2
CSASEAAGVGETQYF
TGCAGTGCTAGCGAGGCTGCGGGAGTAGGAGAGACCCAGTACTTC
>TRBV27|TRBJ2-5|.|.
CASSMDSFGRTQYF
TGTGCCAGCAGTATGGACAGTTTTGGGCGGACCCAGTACTTC
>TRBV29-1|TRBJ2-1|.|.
CSVARGHEQFF
TGCAGCGTTGCCAGGGGCCATGAGCAGTTCTTC
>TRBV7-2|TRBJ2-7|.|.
CASSLAGLGGQGQYF
TGTGCCAGCAGCTTAGCGGGATTGGGTGGGCAAGGGCAGTACTTC
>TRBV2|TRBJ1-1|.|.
CASRAEVNTEAFF
TGTGCCAGCAGAGCTGAGGTGAACACTGAAGCTTTCTTT
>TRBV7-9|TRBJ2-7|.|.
CASSSMPPQGPYEQYF
TGTGCCAGCAGCTCGATGCCCCCACAGGGACCCTACGAGCAGTACTTC
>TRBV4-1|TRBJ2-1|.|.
CASSQALFLYNEQFF
TGCGCCAGCAGCCAAGCCCTATTCCTCTACAATGAGCAGTTCTTC
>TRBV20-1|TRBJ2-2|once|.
CSASRGNRLTGELFF
TGCAGTGCTAGTCGGGGGAATAGACTAACCGGGGAGCTGTTTTTT
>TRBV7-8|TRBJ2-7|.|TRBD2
CASSYRGASGGYEQYF
TGTGCCAGCAGCTATAGAGGGGCTAGCGGGGGTTACGAGCAGTACTTC
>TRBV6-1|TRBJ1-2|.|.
CASSALAAVYTF
TGTGCCAGCAGTGCGTTAGCCGCAGTCTACACCTTC
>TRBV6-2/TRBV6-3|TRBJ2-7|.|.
CASSPLGVRTYEQYF
TGTGCCAGCAGTCCACTTGGGGTACGCACCTACGAGCAGTACTTC
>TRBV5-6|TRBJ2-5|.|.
CASSSGDLQETQYF
TGTGCCAGCAGCTCGGGGGATCTCCAAGAGACCCAGTACTTC
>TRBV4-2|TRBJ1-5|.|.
CASSQETAGNQPQHF
TGTGCCAGCAGCCAAGAGACGGCAGGCAATCAGCCCCAGCATTTT